Presented here are 23 T cell receptor beta chains from one specimen sequenced in a study of OX40 agonist ivuxolimab in advanced cancers. Produced via immunoSEQ multiplex PCR; TCRdb's table is partial and in-frame only. The table shows about 120,000 clones, with 85% to 90% occurring only once. The source was CD4+ or CD8+ T cells sorted from blood, collected in a trial of the OX40 agonist ivuxolimab. The origin of the receptors is an adult with an advanced solid tumor such as melanoma, head and neck, liver or kidney cancer.

This clone was recorded only once. Sequence at one end of the junction differs from germline and may be a read error. This chain links TRBV10-2 with TRBJ2-1; D gene ambiguous. This CDR3 has 12 amino acids. Per the germline V gene, CDR1 is WSHSY and CDR2 is SAAADI. The CDR3 sequence: CASRESVSEQFF. Here the CDR3 DNA reads TGCGCCAGCAGAGAGTCCGTAAGTGAGCAGTTCTTC.

The CDR3: CASSIDVLSGPAGSGANVLTF. CDR3 DNA: TGTGCCAGTAGTATAGATGTTCTCTCTGGCCCGGCGGGATCTGGGGCCAACGTCCTGACTTTC. The chain combines TRBV19 with TRBJ2-6; maybe TRBD2 (6 bases). The CDR3 totals 21 residues. Germline CDR1 is LNHDA and CDR2 is SQIVND (reference sequence). V was trimmed by 0 bases and J by 1 base, leaving 22 bases between them.

This clone has only a few counts. This sequence joins TRBV2 and TRBJ2-2; TRBD2 might be the D (6 bases). Deletions cut 4 bases from V and 7 bases from J, with 7 bases between. Germline loops: CDR1 SNHLY, CDR2 FYNNEI. The CDR3 has 12 amino acids. The CDR3 is CASSVGGGELFF. CDR3 bases: TGTGCCAGCAGTGTGGGGGGCGGGGAGCTGTTTTTT.

This chain connects TRBV4-3 to TRBJ2-3, with D unresolved. This CDR3 spans 13 amino acids. CDR1 is LGHNA and CDR2 is YSLEER in the germline V gene. The V gene lost 1 base and the J gene lost 5 bases, with 7 bases spanning the gap. CDR3 DNA sequence: TGCGCCAGCAGCCAAGCTCGGAGAGATACGCAGTATTTT. Translating it yields CASSQARRDTQYF.

The V call is TRBV5-1, the J call TRBJ2-5; 9 bases match TRBD2. Germline CDR1 is SGHRS and CDR2 is YFSETQ. This CDR3 contains 18 residues. The trim removed 0 bases at V and 7 bases at J, leaving 16 bases unmatched. The CDR3 is CASSLESSGDTLIRTQYF. The DNA of the CDR3 is TGCGCCAGCAGCTTGGAGTCTAGCGGGGACACCCTCATACGGACCCAGTACTTC.

This chain uses TRBV27 with TRBJ1-4; TRBD1 aligns across 7 bases. Germline V gene sequence: CDR1 MNHEY, CDR2 SMNVEV (reference sequence). Trimming at V came to 8 bases and at J to 0 bases, leaving 12 bases not matched to a gene. CDR3 length: 17 amino acids. CDR3 loop: CASPDDGTAPTNEKLFF. CDR3 in DNA: TGTGCCAGCCCTGATGACGGGACAGCCCCAACTAATGAAAAACTGTTTTTT.

The chain employs TRBV4-2 and TRBJ2-2; tentatively, D is TRBD2 (6 bases). V was cut by 4 bases and J by 4 bases, with 19 bases left in between. Germline CDR1 LGHNA, CDR2 YNFKEQ. The CDR3 covers 17 residues. The CDR3 coding sequence is TGTGCCAGCAGCCGGGGCGATGGGGGGTTAGGCACCGGGGAGCTGTTTTTT. It codes for CASSRGDGGLGTGELFF.

This chain uses TRBV5-1 with TRBJ1-2; D ambiguous. The CDR3 spans 13 residues. V gave up 4 bases and J gave up 7 bases, with 14 bases separating them. Germline lookup yields CDR1 SGHRS and CDR2 YFSETQ. This chain's CDR3 is CASSLAGLSGYTF. The CDR3, as DNA: TGCGCCAGCAGCCTCGCAGGTTTAAGTGGCTACACCTTC.

This chain links TRBV18 with TRBJ2-3, with 9 bases that match TRBD1. Looked up from germline, CDR1 is KGHSH and CDR2 is LQKENI. Losses at the gene ends were 5 bases for V and 2 bases for J; bases not matched to a gene: 14. This CDR3 has 18 residues. The CDR3 bases are TGTGCCAGCTCATCCGGGACAGGGTTTTTTTCCGCCACAGATACGCAGTATTTT. This encodes CASSSGTGFFSATDTQYF.

In nucleotides, the CDR3 is TGTGCCTGGAGTGTACCTGGCACAGATACGCAGTATTTT. This gives the protein CAWSVPGTDTQYF. V gene TRBV30 combines with J gene TRBJ2-3; D unclear. Germline lookup yields CDR1 GTSNPN and CDR2 SVGIG (reference sequence). V gave up 0 bases and J gave up 1 base, with 5 bases separating them. The CDR3 has 13 amino acids.

This chain connects TRBV4-2 to TRBJ1-1, with 9 bases matching TRBD1. The CDR3 extends over 15 amino acids. V was clipped by 4 bases and J by 0 bases; unmatched bases: 3. Germline-derived CDR1 and CDR2 are LGHNA and YNFKEQ. CDR3 sequence reads: CASSLGTGLNTEAFF. The CDR3 nucleotides are TGTGCCAGCAGCCTTGGGACAGGGCTGAACACTGAAGCTTTCTTT.

This chain joins TRBV5-4 and TRBJ1-3; TRBD1 matches 8 bases. Germline V gene sequence: CDR1 SGHNT, CDR2 YYREEE (reference sequence). The ends lost 4 bases at V and 0 bases at J; junction bases unmatched: 6. This CDR3 spans 16 amino acids. Here the CDR3 reads CASSTGQGSSGNTIYF. The CDR3 DNA reads TGTGCCAGCAGCACCGGACAGGGCAGCTCTGGAAACACCATATATTTT.

The sample holds one count of this clone. This chain uses TRBV4-2 with TRBJ2-2; 9 bases are shared with TRBD2. The ends lost 5 bases at V and 7 bases at J; junction bases unmatched: 5. CDR3 length equals 14 residues. Germline assignment: CDR1 LGHNA and CDR2 YNFKEQ. The CDR3 reads CASSKPSGDGELFF. The CDR3, as DNA: TGTGCCAGCAGCAAACCTAGCGGGGACGGGGAGCTGTTTTTT.

The chain joins TRBV7-2 to TRBJ1-1; D is perhaps TRBD1 (5 bases). Trimming left V 5 bases short and J 4 bases short, with 14 bases between. Per germline, CDR1 SGHTA and CDR2 FQGNSA. This CDR3 comprises 14 residues. CDR3 sequence reads: CASSPMGESTEAFF. The CDR3, as DNA: TGTGCCAGCAGCCCTATGGGGGAGTCCACTGAAGCTTTCTTT. The full variable domain, completed using reference TRBV7-2 and TRBJ1-1, is GAGVSQSPSNKVTEKGKDVELRCDPISGHTALYWYRQSLGQGLEFLIYFQGNSAPDKSGLPSDRFSAERTGGSVSTLTIQRTQQEDSAVYLCASSPMGESTEAFFGQGTRLTVV.

The rearrangement links TRBV11-2 to TRBJ2-1; 7 bases match TRBD1. CDR3 size: 15 residues. V lost 5 bases and J lost 8; bases outside the gene matches: 12. The V gene's germline CDR1 is SGHAT and CDR2 FQNNGV. In DNA form, the CDR3 reads TGTGCCAGCAGCCTCCCCGGACAGGTACGTGATGAGCAGTTCTTC. As protein: CASSLPGQVRDEQFF.

The CDR3 nucleotides are TGCGCCAGCAGAGAGAGGGATAATGAAAAACTGTTTTTT. Amino acid sequence: CASRERDNEKLFF. The chain joins TRBV5-1 to TRBJ1-4; D gene ambiguous. Germline V lookup: CDR1 SGHRS, CDR2 YFSETQ. V was pared by 5 bases and J by 4 bases, with 9 bases between. This CDR3 has 13 residues.

In its sample, this clone was seen once. The J gene is TRBJ1-2, the V gene TRBV7-2, with TRBD1 matching 12 bases. The length of the CDR3 is 17 residues. Germline V gives CDR1 SGHTA, CDR2 FQGNSA. J lost 4 bases, V lost 4 bases, and 10 bases had no gene match. The CDR3 coding sequence is TGTGCCAGCAGCTCGTCCCGGGACAGGGGGCGCGGCTATGGCTACACCTTC. Its translation is CASSSSRDRGRGYGYTF.

The rearrangement joins TRBV18 to TRBJ2-6; maybe TRBD2 (6 bases). The CDR3 is 18 amino acids. Germline CDR1 KGHSH, CDR2 LQKENI. V lost 2 bases to trimming and J lost 2 bases, with 16 bases between them. The CDR3 spells CASSPTGVVPAGANVLTF. Written as DNA, the CDR3 is TGTGCCAGCTCACCAACGGGGGTGGTTCCAGCTGGGGCCAACGTCCTGACTTTC.

V gene TRBV6-5 combines with J gene TRBJ1-2, with D perhaps matching TRBD1 (6 bases). V lost 7 bases to trimming and J lost 3 bases, with 15 bases between them. This CDR3 contains 14 residues. From germline, CDR1 is MNHEY and CDR2 SVGAGI. The DNA of the CDR3 is TGTGCCAGCACCAGGGGCAGAGGGCACTATGGCTACACCTTC. Amino acids: CASTRGRGHYGYTF.

The rearrangement links TRBV2 to TRBJ2-7; D perhaps matches TRBD2 (7 bases). Germline CDR1 SNHLY, CDR2 FYNNEI. Trimming took 8 bases from V and 2 from J, leaving 16 bases between them. The CDR3 consists of 14 residues. CDR3 DNA: TGTGCCAGCCGGGGGGCGGGGAGCCCCTACGAGCAGTACTTC. Amino acid sequence: CASRGAGSPYEQYF.

This clone was detected once. The chain recombines TRBV19 with TRBJ2-7; D perhaps matches TRBD1 (5 bases). Trimming removed 7 bases from V and 7 bases from J, with 17 bases in between. Germline loops: CDR1 LNHDA, CDR2 SQIVND (reference sequence). The CDR3 is made up of 13 amino acids. CDR3 DNA sequence: TGTGCCAGTAAACCTCCCGACAGACTGGAGCAGTACTTC. Amino acid sequence: CASKPPDRLEQYF. Full variable domain (remainder filled in from reference TRBV19 and TRBJ2-7): DGGITQSPKYLFRKEGQNVTLSCEQNLNHDAMYWYRQDPGQGLRLIYYSQIVNDFQKGDIAEGYSVSREKKESFPLTVTSAQKNPTAFYLCASKPPDRLEQYFGPGTRLTVT.

CDR3 bases: TGTGCCTGGAGTGGACAGGGGTACACCGGGGAGCTGTTTTTT. It yields the protein CAWSGQGYTGELFF. The chain couples TRBV30 to TRBJ2-2; 8 bases agree with TRBD1. This CDR3 has 14 amino acids. Germline CDR1 and CDR2: GTSNPN and SVGIG (reference sequence). V shed 1 base and J 3 bases; nucleotides not matched to a gene: 1.

V gene TRBV18 combines with J gene TRBJ2-5; TRBD1 matches at 9 bases. The V and J ends lost 6 bases and 5 bases, in that order; junction bases with no gene match: 10. Germline V gene sequence: CDR1 KGHSH, CDR2 LQKENI. This CDR3 has 15 amino acids. The CDR3 nucleotides read TGTGCCAGCTCGCCTGGGACAGGGAGGGAGGAGACCCAGTACTTC. Its translation is CASSPGTGREETQYF. Full variable domain (rest looked up from reference TRBV18 and TRBJ2-5): NAGVMQNPRHLVRRRGQEARLRCSPMKGHSHVYWYRQLPEEGLKFMVYLQKENIIDESGMPKERFSAEFPKEGPSILRIQQVVRGDSAAYFCASSPGTGREETQYFGPGTRLLVL.